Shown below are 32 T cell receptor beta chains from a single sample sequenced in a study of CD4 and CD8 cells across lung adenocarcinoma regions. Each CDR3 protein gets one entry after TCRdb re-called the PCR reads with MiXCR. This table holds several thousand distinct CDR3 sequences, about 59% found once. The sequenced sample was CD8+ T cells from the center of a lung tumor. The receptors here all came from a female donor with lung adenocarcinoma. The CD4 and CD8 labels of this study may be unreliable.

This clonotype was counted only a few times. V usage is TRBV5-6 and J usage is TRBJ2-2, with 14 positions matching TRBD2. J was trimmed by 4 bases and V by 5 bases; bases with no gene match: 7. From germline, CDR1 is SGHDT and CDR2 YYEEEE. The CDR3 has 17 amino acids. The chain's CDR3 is CASRSGLAGVLTGELFF. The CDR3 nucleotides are TGTGCCAGCAGGTCGGGACTAGCGGGAGTTCTCACCGGGGAGCTGTTTTTT. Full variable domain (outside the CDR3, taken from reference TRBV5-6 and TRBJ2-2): DAGVTQSPTHLIKTRGQQVTLRCSPKSGHDTVSWYQQALGQGPQFIFQYYEEEERQRGNFPDRFSGHQFPNYSSELNVNALLLGDSALYLCASRSGLAGVLTGELFFGEGSRLTVL.

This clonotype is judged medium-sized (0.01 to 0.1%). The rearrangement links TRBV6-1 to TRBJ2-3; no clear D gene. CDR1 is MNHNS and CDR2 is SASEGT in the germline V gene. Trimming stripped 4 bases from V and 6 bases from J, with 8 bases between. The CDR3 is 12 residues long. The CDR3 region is CASSGIWDTQYF. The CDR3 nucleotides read TGTGCCAGCAGTGGAATCTGGGATACGCAGTATTTT.

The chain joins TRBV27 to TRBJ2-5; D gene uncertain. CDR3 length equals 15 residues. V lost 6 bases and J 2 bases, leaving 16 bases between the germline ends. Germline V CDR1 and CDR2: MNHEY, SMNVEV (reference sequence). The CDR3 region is CASSPRRHLQETQYF. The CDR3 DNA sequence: TGTGCCAGCAGCCCCCGCAGGCACTTACAAGAGACCCAGTACTTC.

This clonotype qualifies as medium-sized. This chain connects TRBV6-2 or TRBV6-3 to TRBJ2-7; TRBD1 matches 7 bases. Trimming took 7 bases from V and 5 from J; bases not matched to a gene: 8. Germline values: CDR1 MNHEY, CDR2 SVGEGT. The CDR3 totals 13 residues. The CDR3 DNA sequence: TGTGCCAGCACCCGTAGACAGGGCCACGAGCAGTACTTC. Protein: CASTRRQGHEQYF.

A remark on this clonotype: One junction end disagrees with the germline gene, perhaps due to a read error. CDR3: CASSSGANVQSF. The CDR3, as DNA: TGTGCCAGCAGTTCCGGGGCCAACGTCCAGTCTTTC. The V and J genes are TRBV6-5 and TRBJ2-6; TRBD1 or TRBD2 may be the D gene (5 bases each). Germline assignment: CDR1 MNHEY and CDR2 SVGAGI. The CDR3 consists of 12 residues.

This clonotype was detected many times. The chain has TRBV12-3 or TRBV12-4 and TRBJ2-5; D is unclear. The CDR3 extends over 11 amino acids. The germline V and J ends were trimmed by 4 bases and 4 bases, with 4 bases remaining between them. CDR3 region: CASSWGETQYF. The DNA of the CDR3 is TGTGCCAGCAGTTGGGGAGAGACCCAGTACTTC.

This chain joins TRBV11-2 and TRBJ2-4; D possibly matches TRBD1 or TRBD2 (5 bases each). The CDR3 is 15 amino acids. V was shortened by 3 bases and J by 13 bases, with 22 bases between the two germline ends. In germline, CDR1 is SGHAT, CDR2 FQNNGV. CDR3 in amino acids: CASSLGVWAKDMQYF. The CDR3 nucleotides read TGTGCCAGCAGCTTGGGGGTGTGGGCCAAAGATATGCAGTACTTC. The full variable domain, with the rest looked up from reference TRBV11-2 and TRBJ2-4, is EAGVAQSPRYKIIEKRQSVAFWCNPISGHATLYWYQQILGQGPKLLIQFQNNGVVDDSQLPKDRFSAERLKGVDSTLKIQPAKLEDSAVYLCASSLGVWAKDMQYFGAGTRLSVL.

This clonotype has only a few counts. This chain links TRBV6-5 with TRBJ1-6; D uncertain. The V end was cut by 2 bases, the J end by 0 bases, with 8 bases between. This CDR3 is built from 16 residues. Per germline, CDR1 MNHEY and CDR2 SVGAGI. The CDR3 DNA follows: TGTGCCAGCAGTTACGCCGCGAGCTCCTATAATTCACCCCTCCACTTT. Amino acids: CASSYAASSYNSPLHF.

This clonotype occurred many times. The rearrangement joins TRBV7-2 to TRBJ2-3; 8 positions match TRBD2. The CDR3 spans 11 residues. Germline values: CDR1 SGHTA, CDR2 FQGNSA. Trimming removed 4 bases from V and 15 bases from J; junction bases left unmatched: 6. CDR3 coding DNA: TGTGCCAGCAGCTCGACTAGCGAATCATATTTT. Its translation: CASSSTSESYF.

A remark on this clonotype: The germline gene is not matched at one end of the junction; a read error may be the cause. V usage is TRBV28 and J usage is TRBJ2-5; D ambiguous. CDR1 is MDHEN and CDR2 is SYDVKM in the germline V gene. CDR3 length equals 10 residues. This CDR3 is CAQIIKKKKF. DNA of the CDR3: TGTGCCCAGATAATTAAAAAAAAAAAATTT.

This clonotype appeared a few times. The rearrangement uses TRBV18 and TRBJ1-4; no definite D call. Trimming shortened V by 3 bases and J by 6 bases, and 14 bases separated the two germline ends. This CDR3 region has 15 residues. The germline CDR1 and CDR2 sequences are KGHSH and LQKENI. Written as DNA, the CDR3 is TGTGCCAGCTCACCTACGGGTCTACGGGATGAAAAACTGTTTTTT. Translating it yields CASSPTGLRDEKLFF.

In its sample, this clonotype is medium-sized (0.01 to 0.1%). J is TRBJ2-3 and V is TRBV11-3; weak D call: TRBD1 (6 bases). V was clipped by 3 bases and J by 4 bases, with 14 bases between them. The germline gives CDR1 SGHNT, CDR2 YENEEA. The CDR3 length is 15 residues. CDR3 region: CASSLRGSFADTQYF. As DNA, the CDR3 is TGTGCCAGCAGCTTGAGGGGGAGTTTCGCAGATACGCAGTATTTT.

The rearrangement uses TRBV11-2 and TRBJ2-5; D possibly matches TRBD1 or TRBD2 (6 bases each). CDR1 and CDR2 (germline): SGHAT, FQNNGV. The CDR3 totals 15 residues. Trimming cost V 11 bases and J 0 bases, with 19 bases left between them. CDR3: CAGGFGGGDQETQYF. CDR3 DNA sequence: TGTGCCGGGGGCTTCGGGGGCGGGGACCAAGAGACCCAGTACTTC. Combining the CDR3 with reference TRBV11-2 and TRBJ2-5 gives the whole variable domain EAGVAQSPRYKIIEKRQSVAFWCNPISGHATLYWYQQILGQGPKLLIQFQNNGVVDDSQLPKDRFSAERLKGVDSTLKIQPAKLEDSAVYLCAGGFGGGDQETQYFGPGTRLLVL.

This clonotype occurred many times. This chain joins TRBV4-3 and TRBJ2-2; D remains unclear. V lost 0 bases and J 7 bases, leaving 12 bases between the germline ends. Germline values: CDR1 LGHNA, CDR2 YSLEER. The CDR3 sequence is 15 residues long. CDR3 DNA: TGCGCCAGCAGCCAAGAAGCCCAGGCGGTCGGGGAGCTGTTTTTT. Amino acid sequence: CASSQEAQAVGELFF.

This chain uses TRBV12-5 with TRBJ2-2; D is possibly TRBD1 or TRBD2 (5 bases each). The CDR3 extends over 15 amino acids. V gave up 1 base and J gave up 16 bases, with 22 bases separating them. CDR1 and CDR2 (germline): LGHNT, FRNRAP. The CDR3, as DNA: TGTGCTAGTGGTTTGGATTCAGGGAGCACCGGGGCGCAGTTTTTT. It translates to CASGLDSGSTGAQFF.

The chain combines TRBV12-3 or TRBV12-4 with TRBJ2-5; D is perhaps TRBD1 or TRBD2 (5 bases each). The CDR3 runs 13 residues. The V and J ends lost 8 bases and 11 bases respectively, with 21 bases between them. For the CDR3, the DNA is TGTGCCAGCGGTCTCGGGGACCAAGACACTCAGTACTTC. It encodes CASGLGDQDTQYF.

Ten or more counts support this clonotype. The CDR3 loop is CASSLARSTSTDTQYF. CDR3 nucleotides: TGTGCCAGCAGCTTAGCCCGCAGCACTAGCACAGATACGCAGTATTTT. The chain combines TRBV7-8 with TRBJ2-3; D gene unclear. The V end was cut by 0 bases, the J end by 0 bases, with 10 bases between. CDR3 length equals 16 residues. The V gene's germline CDR1 is SGHVS and CDR2 FQNEAQ.

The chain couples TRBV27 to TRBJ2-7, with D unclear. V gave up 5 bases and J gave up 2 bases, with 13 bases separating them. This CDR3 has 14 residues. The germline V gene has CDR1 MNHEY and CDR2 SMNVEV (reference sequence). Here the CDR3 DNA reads TGTGCCAGCAGTCTAGGACGCACGACCTACGAGCAGTACTTC. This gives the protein CASSLGRTTYEQYF.

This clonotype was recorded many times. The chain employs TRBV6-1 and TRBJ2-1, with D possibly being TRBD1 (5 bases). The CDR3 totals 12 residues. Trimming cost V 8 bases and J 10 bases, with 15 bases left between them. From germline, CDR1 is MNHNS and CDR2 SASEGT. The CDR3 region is CASGSGPYEQFF. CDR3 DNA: TGTGCCAGCGGGTCAGGGCCCTACGAGCAGTTCTTC.

The CDR3 DNA is TGTGCCACCAGTGGCTCACTAGTGATCGGTGAGCAGTACTTC. Translated, it gives CATSGSLVIGEQYF. V gene TRBV24-1 combines with J gene TRBJ2-5; D perhaps matches TRBD2 (5 bases). V was trimmed by 5 bases and J by 11 bases, leaving 20 bases between them. Germline CDR1 reads KGHDR; CDR2 reads SFDVKD. The CDR3 is 14 residues long.

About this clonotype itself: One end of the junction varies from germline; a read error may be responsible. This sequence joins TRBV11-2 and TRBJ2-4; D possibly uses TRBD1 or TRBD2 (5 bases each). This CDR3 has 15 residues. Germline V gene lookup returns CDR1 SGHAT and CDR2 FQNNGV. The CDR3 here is CGSSLGLGAKDIQYF. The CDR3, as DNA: TGTGGCAGCAGCTTGGGGCTGGGAGCCAAAGACATTCAGTACTTT.

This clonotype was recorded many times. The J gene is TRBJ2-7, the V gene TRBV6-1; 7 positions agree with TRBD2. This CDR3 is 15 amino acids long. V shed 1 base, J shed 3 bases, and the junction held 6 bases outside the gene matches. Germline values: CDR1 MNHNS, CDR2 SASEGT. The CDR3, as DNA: TGTGCCAGCAGTGAAGACGGGGGGTCCTACTACGAGCAGTACTTC. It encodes CASSEDGGSYYEQYF.

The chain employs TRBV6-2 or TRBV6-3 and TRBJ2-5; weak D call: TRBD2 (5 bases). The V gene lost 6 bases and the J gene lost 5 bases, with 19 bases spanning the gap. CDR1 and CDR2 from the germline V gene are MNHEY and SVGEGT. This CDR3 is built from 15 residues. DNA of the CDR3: TGTGCCAGCAGACCCGGGGTGGGAGAGGCGGAGACCCAGTACTTC. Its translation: CASRPGVGEAETQYF.

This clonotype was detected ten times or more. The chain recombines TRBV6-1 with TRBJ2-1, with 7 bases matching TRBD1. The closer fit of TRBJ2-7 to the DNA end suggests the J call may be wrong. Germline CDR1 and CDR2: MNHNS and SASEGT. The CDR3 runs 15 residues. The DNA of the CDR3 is TGTGCCAGCAGTGAATCGTTGGGACAGCCTTGGGAGCAGTACTTC. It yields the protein CASSESLGQPWEQYF.

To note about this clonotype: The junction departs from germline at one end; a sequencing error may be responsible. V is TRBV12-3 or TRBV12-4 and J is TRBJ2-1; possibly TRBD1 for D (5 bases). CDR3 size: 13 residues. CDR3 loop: CASTVTEAYEQYF. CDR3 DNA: TGTGCCAGCACCGTGACAGAGGCCTACGAGCAATACTTC.

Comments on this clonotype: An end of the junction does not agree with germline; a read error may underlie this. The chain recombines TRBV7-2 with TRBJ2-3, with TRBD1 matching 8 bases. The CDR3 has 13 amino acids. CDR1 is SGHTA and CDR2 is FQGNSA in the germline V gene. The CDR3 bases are TGTGCCAGCGGCCCAGGGGGCACAGATACGCAGTATTTC. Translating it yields CASGPGGTDTQYF.

CDR3 DNA sequence: TGTGGCCGCGGCTTTGGGAGCGGTTCCAAAAATACGCAGTATTTT. It is translated as CGRGFGSGSKNTQYF. V and J are TRBV7-9 and TRBJ2-4; a possible D gene is TRBD2 (5 bases). The DNA end is more similar to TRBJ2-3, so the J call may be wrong. The CDR3 runs 15 residues. Germline V gene data show CDR1 as SEHNR and CDR2 as FQNEAQ (reference sequence).

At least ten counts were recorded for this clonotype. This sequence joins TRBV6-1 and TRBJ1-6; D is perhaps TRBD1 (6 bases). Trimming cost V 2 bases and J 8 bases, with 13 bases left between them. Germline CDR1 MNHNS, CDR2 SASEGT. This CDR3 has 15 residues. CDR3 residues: CASSEWSGVYSPLHF. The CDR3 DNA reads TGTGCCAGCAGTGAATGGTCAGGGGTTTATTCACCCCTCCACTTT.

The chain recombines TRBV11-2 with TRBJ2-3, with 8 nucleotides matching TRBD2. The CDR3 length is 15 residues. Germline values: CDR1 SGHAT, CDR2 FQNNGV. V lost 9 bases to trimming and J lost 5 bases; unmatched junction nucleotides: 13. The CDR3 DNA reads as TGTGCCAGGGGGCTCGGGGGGGGGCCTGAAGATACGCAGTATTTT. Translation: CARGLGGGPEDTQYF.

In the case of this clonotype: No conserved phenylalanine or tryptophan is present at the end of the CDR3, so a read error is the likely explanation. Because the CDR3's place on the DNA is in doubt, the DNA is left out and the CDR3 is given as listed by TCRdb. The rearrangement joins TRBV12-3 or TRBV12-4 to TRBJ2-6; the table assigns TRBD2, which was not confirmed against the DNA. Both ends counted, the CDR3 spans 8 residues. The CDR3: CASSLSPS.

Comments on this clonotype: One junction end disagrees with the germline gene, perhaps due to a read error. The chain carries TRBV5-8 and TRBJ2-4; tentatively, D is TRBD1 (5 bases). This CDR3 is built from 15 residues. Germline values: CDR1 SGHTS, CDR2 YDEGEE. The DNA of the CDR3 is TGTGCCAGCGGCTTGGGGCTGTGCGTTACAAACACGCAGTACTTC. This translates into CASGLGLCVTNTQYF.

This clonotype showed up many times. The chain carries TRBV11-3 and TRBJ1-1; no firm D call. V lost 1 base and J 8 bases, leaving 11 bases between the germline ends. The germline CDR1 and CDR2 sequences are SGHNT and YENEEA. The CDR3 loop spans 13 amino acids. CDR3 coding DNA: TGTGCCAGCAGCTTAGTGCCGGAAGCAGAAGCTTTCTTT. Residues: CASSLVPEAEAFF.